This T cell receptor beta chain is drawn from a study of OX40 agonist ivuxolimab in advanced cancers. Across the whole study: Patients were dosed with the agonistic anti-OX40 (CD134) antibody ivuxolimab.

The CDR3 is 16 amino acids. Germline assignment: CDR1 SGHRS and CDR2 YFSETQ. Trimming took 0 bases from V and 5 from J, leaving 16 bases between them. Profiling relied on immunoSEQ multiplex PCR, and the TCRdb table lists in-frame clones only, not all of them. The data show about 71,000 clones, approximately 86% seen once. Sequencing used CD4+ or CD8+ T cells sorted from blood, obtained in a trial of the OX40 agonist ivuxolimab. The rearrangement joins TRBV5-1 to TRBJ2-3; possible D gene TRBD1, 5 bases. This TCR came from an adult with an advanced solid tumor such as melanoma, head and neck, liver or kidney cancer. Here the CDR3 DNA reads TGCGCCAGCAGCTTGGAACAGCCTCAAGGGGTAGATACGCAGTATTTT. It translates to CASSLEQPQGVDTQYF.